The T cell receptor beta chain described here comes from a study of blood T cell repertoires in COVID-19 (dated by TCRdb to about 2020). Context from the whole study: The collaborator samples originated in the United States, Italy and Spain and spanned the acute and convalescent phases of COVID-19. The repertoires were made available in a free public database intended to serve as a resource for research on the immune response to SARS-CoV-2. The prospective study material was composed of cDNA or gDNA derived from T cells, B-cell-depleted T cells, or PBMCs. HLA class I and class II types, where available, came from metadata supplied by the sample provider rather than from assay-based typing. Subjects who had been exposed to COVID-19, were actively infected with it, or had recovered from it provided the deeply sampled blood TCRbeta repertoires that made up the dataset. A de-identified subject ID, COVID-19 status, age in years and sex were almost always included in the sample metadata. The samples were drawn from the first 160 participants of the ongoing ImmuneRACE study and from 1,254 subjects provided by 6 global collaborators. General findings and caveats noted by the study authors: The amount of clinical and demographic metadata varied by source and participant and was provided uncurated.

The junction shows trimming of 6 bases on V and 1 base on J, plus 10 bases between the germline ends. CDR1 is given as ENHRY and CDR2 as SYGVKD, both from the germline V gene. The CDR3 numbers 14 residues from cysteine through phenylalanine. Of the read, only the CDR3 DNA is kept; its 42 bases are in frame from base 1. Of note for this clone: Its binding antigen is unknown. No clone much larger than this one lies a single base away; base qualities are absent.

Participants in the prospective study were aged about 18 to 95 years, lived in some 24 United States geographic areas, and enrolled through a virtual design. In the prospective study, participants were assigned to cohorts based on the clinical history participants reported in a screening survey and a study questionnaire. Recovered participants in ImmuneRACE Cohort 3 were defined by two consecutive negative NP/OP PCR tests, clearance by a healthcare professional, or resolution of symptoms. Each participant in the prospective study had whole blood, serum and a nasopharyngeal or oropharyngeal swab collected by mobile phlebotomists. Additional blood draws and questionnaires over an approximately two-month period could optionally be provided by prospective study participants. Blood samples from the prospective study were shipped frozen or at room temperature prior to DNA extraction. The immunoSEQ Assay, a bias-controlled multiplex PCR, was used to amplify TCRbeta CDR3 regions from genomic DNA. Concerning the study's data processing: The number of nucleated cells in each sample was estimated from the amplification of reference gene primers within the assay. Sequence reads were collapsed and filtered to measure the absolute abundance of every unique TCRbeta CDR3 rearrangement. For each sample, productive Simpson clonality was calculated as the square root of Simpson's diversity index over productive rearrangements. In TCRdb, the immuneACCESS table is reduced to in-frame sequences with V and J assigned. These tables do not hold every clone; where another copy was compared, an unresolved V gene accounts for under half, and the others remain unexplained. Clone size and V and J calls were adopted from that table, with D and trimming inferred from the DNA. The sample has 250,000 to 300,000 clones on record, more than 80% of them singletons. The biggest ten clones account for around 1.1% of the sample.

Here the chain combines TRBV10-3 and TRBJ1-3, with a tentative D gene TRBD1 over 5 matching bases. The material sequenced was PBMCs or T cells enriched from blood (not recorded which). This clonotype originated in a young woman who had recovered from COVID-19. The nucleotides are TGTGCCATCAGCGCCGGGGGGTCTGGAAACACCATATATTTT. Its protein reads: CAISAGGSGNTIYF.